The 26 T cell receptor beta chains listed next were all sequenced from one sample in a study of Graves' ophthalmopathy and Graves' hyperthyroidism. RNA served as the template for amplifying TCR beta CDR3 regions. The library came from an HTBI-primed first-round RT-PCR and a second-round multiplex PCR. MiXCR, run by TCRdb on the multiplex PCR reads, gives a single entry per CDR3 protein. There are roughly 300,000 distinct CDR3 sequences in the sample; 17% occur only once, and around 12% lies in the top ten. The sample was peripheral blood. The receptors were gathered from an adult man with Graves' ophthalmopathy.

There are many counts of this clonotype. The chain employs TRBV7-9 and TRBJ2-7; D not resolved. Trimming removed 6 bases at V and 1 base at J, with 13 bases between. In germline, CDR1 is SEHNR, CDR2 FQNEAQ (reference sequence). The CDR3 runs 14 residues. CDR3 loop: CASSPSIVSYEQYF. The CDR3 DNA follows: TGTGCCAGCAGTCCCTCGATTGTTTCCTACGAGCAGTACTTC.

The rearrangement uses TRBV12-3 or TRBV12-4 and TRBJ2-5; no clear D. V shed 6 bases and J shed 4 bases, with 15 bases lying between them. The CDR3 has 14 residues. CDR3 coding DNA: TGTGCCAGCAGCACCCCCCACCCAGGAGAGACCCAGTACTTC. Translation: CASSTPHPGETQYF.

This clonotype showed up many times. This chain links TRBV6-2 or TRBV6-3 with TRBJ1-2, with TRBD1 identical over 10 bases. Losses at the gene ends were 2 bases for V and 7 bases for J; bases not matched to a gene: 10. Germline V CDR1 and CDR2: MNHEY, SVGEGT. This CDR3 comprises 16 residues. The DNA for the CDR3 is TGTGCCAGCAGTTACCCGGGACAGGGGCGTGCGGGTGGCTACACCTTC. Residues: CASSYPGQGRAGGYTF.

This clonotype occurred a few times. The chain combines TRBV20-1 with TRBJ2-2; 7 bases line up with TRBD1. The trim removed 0 bases at V and 4 bases at J, leaving 2 bases unmatched. The germline V gene encodes CDR1 DFQATT and CDR2 SNEGSKA (reference sequence). The length of the CDR3 is 14 residues. The CDR3 here is CSAREGTVTGELFF. The CDR3, as DNA: TGCAGTGCTAGAGAGGGGACAGTCACCGGGGAGCTGTTTTTT.

This clonotype was recorded once. The V and J genes are TRBV6-1 and TRBJ2-4, with TRBD1 matching 9 bases. Germline V gene sequence: CDR1 MNHNS, CDR2 SASEGT. CDR3 size: 16 residues. The trim removed 4 bases at V and 7 bases at J, leaving 11 bases unmatched. The CDR3 sequence is CASSGTAGTGYNIQYF. CDR3 DNA: TGTGCCAGCAGTGGGACTGCCGGGACAGGGTACAACATTCAGTACTTC.

This clonotype was observed a few times. A read error may produce the germline difference seen at one junction end. The V gene is TRBV4-2, the J gene TRBJ2-7, with D possibly TRBD2 on 6 matching bases. This CDR3 region has 16 residues. CDR1 and CDR2 from the germline V gene are LGHNA and YNFKEQ. DNA for the CDR3: TGTGCCAGCAGCCAAGACGGGACTCCGGGGCCCTACGGGCAGTACTTC. Its protein product is CASSQDGTPGPYGQYF.

This clonotype appeared many times. This chain joins TRBV5-1 and TRBJ1-5; D uncertain. CDR1 and CDR2 (germline): SGHRS, YFSETQ. The CDR3 spans 15 residues. Trimming stripped 2 bases from V and 0 bases from J, with 9 bases between. CDR3 bases: TGCGCCAGCAGCTTTGCCGGTAATAGCAATCAGCCCCAGCATTTT. As protein: CASSFAGNSNQPQHF.

This clonotype was recorded at least ten times. The chain joins TRBV4-2 to TRBJ2-4, with D perhaps given as TRBD1 or TRBD2 (6 bases each). Between the trimmed V and J ends, which lost 0 bases and 8 bases, there was a span of 17 bases. Per the germline V gene, CDR1 is LGHNA and CDR2 is YNFKEQ. This CDR3 contains 16 residues. The CDR3 sequence: CASSQDSEGEEDIQYF. CDR3 nucleotides: TGTGCCAGCAGCCAAGATAGCGAGGGGGAGGAGGACATTCAGTACTTC.

This clonotype has at least ten counts. The chain combines TRBV6-5 with TRBJ1-6; D might be TRBD1 (5 bases). Germline values: CDR1 MNHEY, CDR2 SVGAGI. Deletions cut 5 bases from V and 0 bases from J, with 14 bases between. The CDR3 covers 17 residues. Here the CDR3 DNA reads TGTGCCAGCAGTAGACGGGACGGGAGCTCCTATAATTCACCCCTCCACTTT. Its protein is CASSRRDGSSYNSPLHF.

This clonotype was observed at least ten times. The rearrangement joins TRBV30 to TRBJ2-5; TRBD1 matches 10 bases. Trimming took 0 bases from V and 4 from J; bases not matched to a gene: 5. The CDR3 consists of 15 residues. Germline CDR1 and CDR2: GTSNPN and SVGIG (reference sequence). The CDR3 protein is CAWSVMTGGLETQYF. The CDR3 coding sequence is TGTGCCTGGAGTGTGATGACAGGGGGCCTAGAGACCCAGTACTTC.

This clonotype was recorded many times. The rearrangement joins TRBV12-3 or TRBV12-4 to TRBJ2-2, with D perhaps TRBD2 (6 bases). This CDR3 is built from 14 residues. The germline V and J ends were trimmed by 5 bases and 4 bases, with 11 bases remaining between them. The CDR3 spells CASSDSGGTGELFF. CDR3 nucleotides: TGTGCCAGCAGTGACTCCGGGGGCACCGGGGAGCTGTTTTTT.

The chain combines TRBV27 with TRBJ2-7; TRBD1 might be the D (6 bases). Germline V gene lookup returns CDR1 MNHEY and CDR2 SMNVEV (reference sequence). Deletions cut 5 bases from V and 5 bases from J, with 19 bases between. This CDR3 has 15 amino acids. CDR3: CASSVLQGVRNEQYF. CDR3 sequence (DNA): TGTGCCAGCAGTGTCCTACAGGGAGTCAGGAACGAGCAGTACTTC.

This clonotype has a count of ten or more. The chain employs TRBV24-1 and TRBJ1-2, with TRBD1 as a possible D gene (6 bases). V was pared by 3 bases and J by 2 bases, with 21 bases between. The CDR3 length is 18 residues. Germline V gene sequence: CDR1 KGHDR, CDR2 SFDVKD. The CDR3: CATSDPHKPGRGNYGYTF. The CDR3 coding sequence is TGTGCCACCAGTGATCCGCATAAACCTGGCAGGGGAAACTATGGCTACACCTTC.

This clonotype was counted many times. The chain employs TRBV20-1 and TRBJ2-5; 14 bases line up with TRBD2. This CDR3 has 13 amino acids. CDR1 and CDR2 from the germline V gene are DFQATT and SNEGSKA (reference sequence). Trimming cost V 5 bases and J 7 bases; bases outside gene matches: 3. The CDR3 sequence is CSAETSGGGTQYF. CDR3 DNA sequence: TGCAGTGCTGAGACTAGCGGGGGGGGGACCCAGTACTTC.

This clonotype appeared many times. This chain links TRBV2 with TRBJ2-2; the D call may be TRBD1 or TRBD2 (5 bases each). The CDR3 runs to 14 residues. The V gene's germline CDR1 is SNHLY and CDR2 FYNNEI. In nucleotides, the CDR3 is TGTGTAGCACAAGGGACGTTCGACACCGGGGAGCTGTTTTTT. This gives the protein CVAQGTFDTGELFF.

In its sample, this clonotype was seen many times. The V call is TRBV3-1, the J call TRBJ2-7, with 9 bases aligning to TRBD1. The germline V gene encodes CDR1 LGHDT and CDR2 YNNKEL (reference sequence). V trimming: 4 bases; J trimming: 5 bases; junction bases outside the gene matches: 6. This CDR3 has 14 amino acids. The CDR3 loop is CASSLGTGKDEQYF. The CDR3, as DNA: TGTGCCAGCAGCCTCGGGACAGGGAAGGACGAGCAGTACTTC.

On this clonotype itself: A much larger clone differs from this one at a single base, so this may be a read error. V usage is TRBV10-3 and J usage is TRBJ1-1; D gene unclear. Deletions cut 3 bases from V and 1 base from J, with 9 bases between. The germline CDR1 and CDR2 sequences are ENHRY and SYGVKD. The CDR3 has 14 amino acids. DNA of the CDR3: TGTGCCATCAGTGATAGCACAAGGAACACTGAAGCTTTCTTT. Translating it yields CAISDSTRNTEAFF.

The sample holds many counts of this clonotype. The chain is built from TRBV12-3 or TRBV12-4 and TRBJ1-2; tentatively, D is TRBD1 (6 bases). The CDR3 has 12 residues. Trimming removed 9 bases from V and 6 bases from J, with 14 bases in between. The CDR3 region has the DNA TGTGCCAGTCGGGGGGCTGGGCATGGCTACACCTTC. Encoded protein: CASRGAGHGYTF.

V usage is TRBV7-8 and J usage is TRBJ2-7, with 9 nucleotides matching TRBD1. Per germline, CDR1 SGHVS and CDR2 FQNEAQ. The V segment lost 4 bases and the J segment 3 bases; nucleotides outside the gene matches: 10. This CDR3 has 16 residues. This CDR3 is CASSSRGQGRFYEQYF. The CDR3 DNA follows: TGTGCCAGCAGCTCGAGGGGACAGGGACGATTCTACGAGCAGTACTTC.

This clonotype was recorded many times. The genes are TRBV20-1 and TRBJ2-2; D perhaps matches TRBD1 (5 bases). This CDR3 comprises 15 residues. The V end was cut by 0 bases, the J end by 4 bases, with 12 bases between. Germline V gene lookup returns CDR1 DFQATT and CDR2 SNEGSKA (reference sequence). CDR3 in amino acids: CSARDFRVTTGELFF. The CDR3 DNA reads TGCAGTGCTAGAGATTTCAGGGTTACCACCGGGGAGCTGTTTTTT.

This clonotype has a count of ten or more. J is TRBJ1-2 and V is TRBV6-5; no firm D call. Germline CDR1 and CDR2: MNHEY and SVGAGI. The V gene lost 6 bases and the J gene lost 0 bases, with 11 bases spanning the gap. The CDR3 contains 14 residues. CDR3 coding DNA: TGTGCCAGCAGCCTAAGGCCAACTAACTATGGCTACACCTTC. Protein: CASSLRPTNYGYTF.

There are many counts of this clonotype. The chain links TRBV15 to TRBJ1-5, with D unresolved. V dropped 1 base and J dropped 0 bases, with 13 bases sitting between them. The CDR3 spans 17 residues. The germline CDR1 and CDR2 sequences are LNHNV and YYDKDF (reference sequence). Written as DNA, the CDR3 is TGTGCCACCAGCAGAGGCTCGATGGGGAATAGCAATCAGCCCCAGCATTTT. This translates into CATSRGSMGNSNQPQHF.

This clonotype was observed at least ten times. This sequence joins TRBV3-1 and TRBJ1-3; D not certain. Germline values: CDR1 LGHDT, CDR2 YNNKEL (reference sequence). V lost 2 bases, J lost 2 bases, and 10 bases lay in between. This CDR3 region has 15 residues. The CDR3 sequence: CASSQRPTTGNTIYF. The CDR3 DNA is TGTGCCAGCAGCCAAAGACCGACAACTGGAAACACCATATATTTT.

This clonotype was counted ten times or more. V and J are TRBV20-1 and TRBJ2-5; TRBD1 might be the D (5 bases). This CDR3 has 13 residues. Germline loops: CDR1 DFQATT, CDR2 SNEGSKA (reference sequence). Trimming shortened V by 6 bases and J by 2 bases, and 13 bases separated the two germline ends. The CDR3 reads CSAQGGLQETQYF. The CDR3 DNA reads as TGCAGTGCCCAGGGCGGTCTACAAGAGACCCAGTACTTC.

This clonotype appeared many times. The chain is built from TRBV12-3 or TRBV12-4 and TRBJ1-1; the match to TRBD1 covers 8 bases. There are 13 residues in the CDR3. V shed 4 bases and J 6 bases; nucleotides not matched to a gene: 4. Here the CDR3 reads CASSWTGNAEAFF. The CDR3 coding sequence is TGTGCCAGCAGTTGGACAGGGAATGCTGAAGCTTTCTTT.

The rearrangement links TRBV12-3 or TRBV12-4 to TRBJ1-5; D is ambiguous. The V and J ends lost 2 bases and 6 bases respectively, with 14 bases between them. This CDR3 is 15 amino acids long. The CDR3 DNA sequence: TGTGCCAGCAGTTTATTGTCCGCATGGAGTCAGCCCCAGCATTTT. It is translated as CASSLLSAWSQPQHF.